This entry is about one TCR beta chain. Assay: immunoSEQ multiplex PCR; the TCRdb copy retains only in-frame clones and omits some. The profile shows around 250,000 clones, 83% of them singletons. This sample stems from a study of blood T cell repertoires in COVID-19. The CDR3 is 15 amino acids. V lost 1 base and J lost 6, with 16 bases in between. In germline, CDR1 is LGHDT, CDR2 YNNKEL (reference sequence). The sample taken for sequencing was peripheral blood. This sequence joins TRBV3-1 (or the pseudogene TRBV3-2) and TRBJ2-7; a weak D match, TRBD2 (7 bases). The source is a man aged 40-55 years with active or convalescent COVID-19. CDR3 DNA: TGTGCCAGCAGCCAAGCATCGGCGGGGGCGGGCGAGCAGTACTTC. Encoded protein: CASSQASAGAGEQYF.